A selection of T cell receptor beta chains follows, all from one sample in a study of read filtering for tumor transcriptome and immune sequencing. TCRdb itself ran the reads through MiXCR, one entry per CDR3 protein. The table shows 40,000 to 50,000 distinct CDR3 sequences, with roughly 18% occurring only once. Material: a population of CD138-negative cells sorted from bone marrow. The receptors shown here come from a donor aged 40 or over with multiple myeloma. CDR3s include the opening cysteine and the closing phenylalanine or tryptophan. Fields, in order: V gene, clone size, J gene, D gene, CDR3 DNA, CDR3 protein. D genes are given only for firm matches. Size tells how often a clone was seen (once, few, many) or the class of an expanded clone, and some rows leave it out.

TRBV5-1,many,TRBJ2-7,NA,TGCGCCAGCAGCTTGGAACCGGCCCGGAGTTTTTACGAGCAGTACTTC,CASSLEPARSFYEQYF
TRBV12-3/TRBV12-4,few,TRBJ1-5,NA,TGTGCCAGCAGTTTATCCAGACAGAGCAATCAGCCCCAGCATTTT,CASSLSRQSNQPQHF
TRBV12-3/TRBV12-4,many,TRBJ2-1,NA,TGTGCCAGCAGTTTAGGCATGAGTCGAGGGCAGTTCTTC,CASSLGMSRGQFF
TRBV5-1,many,TRBJ2-7,NA,TGCGCCAGCAGCCCCGGGACGGGAGCAGGGGAGCAGTACTTC,CASSPGTGAGEQYF
TRBV15,NA,TRBJ2-5,TRBD1,TGTGCCACCAGCGTCTGGACAGGGGGCGTTACAGAGATCCAGTACTTC,CATSVWTGGVTEIQYF
TRBV30,medium-sized,TRBJ1-1,NA,TGTGCCTGGAGTTTCATCCCCCAGGGAGTTGCTGAAGCTTTCTTT,CAWSFIPQGVAEAFF
TRBV20-1,few,TRBJ2-2,TRBD1,TGCAGTGCCAGCGGTGCAGGGGGCAGCGGGGAGCTGTTTTTT,CSASGAGGSGELFF
TRBV5-1,many,TRBJ1-1,TRBD1,TGCGCCAGCAGCCGTTGGACAGGGGTGAACACTGAAGCTTTCTTT,CASSRWTGVNTEAFF
TRBV29-1,many,TRBJ1-1,NA,TGCAGCGTTGGAGTATCTACGGGGGCGCCGGAAGCTTTCTTT,CSVGVSTGAPEAFF
TRBV7-3,many,TRBJ2-1,TRBD2,TGTGCCAGCAGCTTTTCTAGCGGGAGTTACAATGAGCAGTTCTTC,CASSFSSGSYNEQFF
TRBV13,many,TRBJ2-3,TRBD2,TGTGCCAGCAGCACCCTGACTAGCGGTAGCACAGATACGCAGTATTTT,CASSTLTSGSTDTQYF
TRBV12-3/TRBV12-4,NA,TRBJ1-3,NA,TGTGCCAGCAGTACCACAGGGTCCGGAAACAACATATATTTT,CASSTTGSGNNIYF
TRBV6-2/TRBV6-3,many,TRBJ2-7,NA,TGTGCCAGCAGTCCCGGGACTCATTCGATCGAGCAGTACTTC,CASSPGTHSIEQYF
TRBV30,NA,TRBJ1-1,NA,TGTGCCTGGAGTGTATCAGGGGCCCCGAACACTGAAGCTCTCTTC,CAWSVSGAPNTEALF
TRBV29-1,many,TRBJ2-3,NA,TGCAGCGTTGCTAGGACAGATACGCAGTATTTT,CSVARTDTQYF
TRBV24-1,many,TRBJ2-3,NA,TGTGCCACCAGTGACCCCGCCCAGGGTACAGATACGCAGTATTTT,CATSDPAQGTDTQYF
TRBV7-9,many,TRBJ2-7,NA,TGTGCCAGCAGCTTTCGGGGTTACGAGCAGTACTTC,CASSFRGYEQYF
TRBV24-1,many,TRBJ2-3,NA,TGTGCCACCAGTGACTTCACAGATACGCAGTATTTT,CATSDFTDTQYF
TRBV15,many,TRBJ2-1,NA,TGTGCCACCAGCAGAGATACCAACAATGAGCAGTTCTTC,CATSRDTNNEQFF
TRBV5-6,NA,TRBJ2-5,NA,TGTGCCAGCAGCTTTGGTGGGACCCAGTACTTC,CASSFGGTQYF
TRBV28,NA,TRBJ1-5,NA,TGTGCCAACGCTCTAGGGCTCAATCAGCCCCAGCATTTT,CANALGLNQPQHF
TRBV7-9,many,TRBJ2-1,NA,TGTGCCAGCAGCCCCGATATTGGGGCCGACAATGAGCAGTTCTTC,CASSPDIGADNEQFF
TRBV9,many,TRBJ2-2,TRBD1,TGTGCCAGCAGCGCCAGACAGGGGTACGAGGGCACCGGGGAGCTGTTTTTT,CASSARQGYEGTGELFF
TRBV18,many,TRBJ1-1,NA,TGTGCCAGCTCACCACTGCGTATAGGGCCAAACACTGAAGCTTTCTTT,CASSPLRIGPNTEAFF
TRBV5-1,many,TRBJ2-3,NA,TGCGCCAGCAGCGGTGGTAGCGCAGATACGCAGTATTTT,CASSGGSADTQYF
TRBV28,few,TRBJ1-3,NA,TGTGCCAGCAGTTTAGCTCGGATTGGAAACACCATATATTTT,CASSLARIGNTIYF
TRBV20-1,many,TRBJ2-5,NA,TGCAGTGCTAGAGGGGTAGCTTCAGAGACCCAGTACTTC,CSARGVASETQYF
TRBV28,many,TRBJ2-4,NA,TGTGCCAGCAGTTCCCCCTCCGTGGCCTCGAGGCAGTACTTC,CASSSPSVASRQYF
TRBV20-1,many,TRBJ2-3,TRBD2,TGCAGTGCTTCTTTAGCGGGAGGGCCCTCAGATACGCAGTATTTT,CSASLAGGPSDTQYF
TRBV4-3,NA,TRBJ1-1,NA,TGCGCCAGCAGCCAAGTAGGGGTCAGATCTGAAGCCTTCTTT,CASSQVGVRSEAFF
TRBV7-9,many,TRBJ2-7,TRBD2,TGTGCCAGCAGCTCGGGACTAGCGGGAGTCGTCAACTACGAGCAGTACTTC,CASSSGLAGVVNYEQYF
TRBV20-1,medium-sized,TRBJ2-1,NA,TGCAGTGCTAGAGATGGGGGGAGGACTCCTTCGGGGTTCTTC,CSARDGGRTPSGFF
TRBV6-1,many,TRBJ1-1,TRBD1,TGTGCCAGCAGCGCGGGACAGGCCTACACTGAAGCTTTCTTT,CASSAGQAYTEAFF
TRBV7-8,many,TRBJ2-3,TRBD2,TGTGCCAGCAGCCTGACCCCTAGCGGGAGGGTAAATACGCAGTATTTT,CASSLTPSGRVNTQYF
TRBV25-1,many,TRBJ1-2,TRBD1,TGTGCCAGCAGTGAACCCGGGAGACAGGGGGAAGGCTATGGCTACACCTTC,CASSEPGRQGEGYGYTF
TRBV6-2/TRBV6-3,many,TRBJ1-2,NA,TGTGCCAGCACCCAGGATTCGTCGGCAGGAAAAAACTATGGCTACACCTTC,CASTQDSSAGKNYGYTF
TRBV7-2,many,TRBJ2-5,NA,TGTGCCAGCAGCGACGACGAGACCCAGTACTTC,CASSDDETQYF
TRBV19,NA,TRBJ1-5,NA,TGTGCCAGTAGTATAGGGCAGGGTAGCAATCAGCCCCAGCATTTT,CASSIGQGSNQPQHF
TRBV12-3/TRBV12-4,many,TRBJ2-1,TRBD2,TGTGCCAGCAGCGGACTAGCGGGAGTCACTGAGCAGTTCTTC,CASSGLAGVTEQFF
TRBV6-2/TRBV6-3,many,TRBJ1-1,NA,TGTGCCAGCAGTTACGGGGGTGCTGAAGCTTTCTTT,CASSYGGAEAFF
TRBV10-3,many,TRBJ2-2,NA,TGTGCCTCCGGGTCTAACACCGGGGAGCTGTTTTTT,CASGSNTGELFF
TRBV20-1,many,TRBJ1-5,NA,TGCAGTGCTAGATATGGGGCCAATCAGCCCCAGCATTTT,CSARYGANQPQHF
TRBV20-1,NA,TRBJ2-5,NA,TGCAGTGCTAGAGATGGCAGGCAAGAGACCCAGTACTTC,CSARDGRQETQYF
TRBV10-3,few,TRBJ2-3,NA,TGTGCCACTCGGCTGGGAGGTACAGATACGCAGTATTTT,CATRLGGTDTQYF
TRBV6-1,many,TRBJ2-1,NA,TGTGCCAGCAGTGGGGACACGCGAAGCTCCTACAATGAGCAGTTCTTC,CASSGDTRSSYNEQFF